The subject of this entry is one T cell receptor (beta chain). Its antigen is not yet known. Per-nucleotide qualities are absent, and no much larger clonotype sits a single base away. This record comes from a study of T cell repertoires in cytomegalovirus infection (dated by TCRdb to between 2018 and 2020). With respect to the entire study: Donor HLA type was relevant to the analysis, as public TCR beta signatures indicated carriage of CMV infection together with the matching HLA type.

The paper's findings and limits, for the study overall: Cumulative frequency of public TCR beta family members discriminated carriers of CMV infection plus the relevant HLA type in this cohort and an independent approximately 370-donor cohort. In the ex vivo response, HLA-C-restricted CMV-specific TCR beta clonotypes were dominant, and in two of eight donors the single most frequent clonotype came from this HLA-C-restricted group.

The data were produced on an Illumina HiSeq 1500. The public reads were reprocessed in TCRdb via fastp at Q25 and MiXCR, keeping in-frame beta chains. Rows are unified per CDR3 protein, each entry keeping the most common DNA and genes. A total of nearly 650,000 distinct CDR3 sequences appear in this sample, around 24% of them only once. The top ten constitute roughly 8% of the sample. This TCR was recovered from a human donor in good health (CMV status not recorded). Some clones in this sample may be carry-over from other donors' samples. Sequencing used CD8+ T cells from PBMCs.

The CDR3 reads CASELAGNTEAFF. Read as DNA, the sequence is TGTGCCAGTGAATTGGCAGGTAACACTGAAGCTTTCTTT. The V and J genes are TRBV19 and TRBJ1-1; the D gene cannot be named for sure. The CDR3 has 13 amino acids, counting the end cysteine and phenylalanine. CDR3 DNA is the only sequence kept; it has 39 bases, read in frame from the first base. The V end loses 8 bases and the J end loses 2 bases, and a stretch of 12 bases separates them. The germline V gene (reference sequence) supplies CDR1 LNHDA and CDR2 SQIVND.